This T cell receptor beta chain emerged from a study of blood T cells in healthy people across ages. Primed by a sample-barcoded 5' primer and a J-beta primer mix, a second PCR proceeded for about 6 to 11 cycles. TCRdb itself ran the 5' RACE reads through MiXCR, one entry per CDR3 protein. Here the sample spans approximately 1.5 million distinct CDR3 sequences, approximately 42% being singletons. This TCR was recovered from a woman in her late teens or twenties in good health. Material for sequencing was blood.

The CDR3 DNA follows: TGCAGTGCTAGAGTTAGCGGGAGGGCCTTACTGGACAATGAGCAGTTCTTC. It specifies CSARVSGRALLDNEQFF. The V and J genes are TRBV20-1 and TRBJ2-1; 11 bases are shared with TRBD2. Germline V lookup: CDR1 DFQATT, CDR2 SNEGSKA (reference sequence). The CDR3 has 17 residues. Trimming removed 1 base from V and 5 bases from J; junction bases left unmatched: 10.